This passage covers 29 T cell receptor beta chains from one sample sequenced in a study of metastatic and nonmetastatic thyroid tumors. TCRdb re-called the PCR reads via MiXCR. Here the sample spans 9,500 to 15,000 clones, about 31% being singletons. All patients reached thyroid surgery having received no treatment beforehand. Sample: tumor tissue. These TCRs come from a female donor with papillary thyroid cancer or a benign thyroid nodule (not recorded which). Some clones in this sample may be carry-over from other donors' samples.

The chain carries TRBV12-3 or TRBV12-4 and TRBJ2-7; TRBD1 matches at 7 bases. V dropped 7 bases and J dropped 4; count of bases not matched to a gene: 16. The CDR3 contains 16 residues. CDR3 bases: TGTGCCAGCATTCCTATCGACAGGGCGATCAGGTACGAGCAGTACTTC. This codes for CASIPIDRAIRYEQYF.

This clone has at least ten counts. The rearrangement joins TRBV27 to TRBJ1-5; no clear D. CDR3 length: 18 residues. The germline V and J ends were trimmed by 5 bases and 3 bases, with 23 bases remaining between them. CDR1 is MNHEY and CDR2 is SMNVEV in the germline V gene (reference sequence). The CDR3 loop is CASSRKGYSAGDNQPQHF. The CDR3 DNA is TGTGCCAGCAGTCGGAAAGGGTATTCGGCGGGAGACAATCAGCCCCAGCATTTT.

This sequence joins TRBV20-1 and TRBJ2-7, with 11 bases lining up with TRBD2. The CDR3 sequence is 15 residues long. Germline values: CDR1 DFQATT, CDR2 SNEGSKA (reference sequence). The junction had 3 bases not matched to a gene; V was cut back by 1 base and J by 1 base. The chain's CDR3 is CSARVTSGGSYEQYF. For the CDR3, the DNA is TGCAGTGCTAGAGTAACTAGCGGGGGATCCTACGAGCAGTACTTC.

The chain joins TRBV20-1 to TRBJ2-4; no clear D gene. This CDR3 is 14 amino acids long. V was cut by 5 bases and J by 0 bases, with 11 bases left in between. Germline CDR1 DFQATT, CDR2 SNEGSKA (reference sequence). CDR3 in DNA: TGCAGTGCTCCAACTGGTAGAGCCAAAAACATTCAGTACTTC. This translates into CSAPTGRAKNIQYF.

The chain is built from TRBV4-2 and TRBJ2-7; 10 bases line up with TRBD2. The CDR3 sequence is 17 residues long. Trimming at V came to 5 bases and at J to 7 bases, leaving 17 bases not matched to a gene. CDR1 and CDR2 (germline): LGHNA, YNFKEQ. The CDR3 here is CASSRALEREGEWEQYF. In DNA form, the CDR3 reads TGTGCCAGCAGCAGAGCCCTAGAGCGGGAGGGCGAATGGGAGCAGTACTTC.

This clone was detected many times. The V gene is TRBV18, the J gene TRBJ2-3; 8 bases are a match to TRBD1. Germline-derived CDR1 and CDR2 are KGHSH and LQKENI. V lost 1 base and J lost 3; bases outside the gene matches: 6. The CDR3 runs to 16 residues. The CDR3 nucleotides read TGTGCCAGCTCACCACGCCTGGGACAGGTGACAGATACGCAGTATTTT. Translation gives CASSPRLGQVTDTQYF.

The sample holds a few counts of this clone. The chain combines TRBV5-4 with TRBJ1-2, with D perhaps TRBD1 (5 bases). Germline CDR1 is SGHNT and CDR2 is YYREEE (reference sequence). With 4 bases removed from V and 3 bases from J, the gap between germline ends came to 13 bases. The CDR3 runs 14 residues. The CDR3 bases are TGTGCCAGCAGCCCTTTACAGGTTTACTATGGCTACACCTTC. Encoded protein: CASSPLQVYYGYTF.

The V and J genes are TRBV5-6 and TRBJ2-7; the match to TRBD2 covers 9 bases. Trimming at V came to 1 base and at J to 4 bases, leaving 9 bases not matched to a gene. Per germline, CDR1 SGHDT and CDR2 YYEEEE. The CDR3 has 16 residues. The CDR3 DNA reads TGTGCCAGCAGCTTGACCCAGACTAGCGGCTTGTACGAGCAGTACTTC. Translating gives CASSLTQTSGLYEQYF.

This chain links TRBV20-1 with TRBJ2-1; 13 bases fit TRBD2. CDR1 is DFQATT and CDR2 is SNEGSKA in the germline V gene (reference sequence). CDR3 length: 17 amino acids. The junction had 8 bases not matched to a gene; V was cut back by 6 bases and J by 0 bases. The CDR3, as DNA: TGCAGTGCGAGGACTAGCGGGAGTTGGGGCTCCTACAATGAGCAGTTCTTC. Amino acids: CSARTSGSWGSYNEQFF.

Points on this clone: The germline gene is not matched at one end of the junction; a read error may be the cause. The J gene is TRBJ1-5, the V gene TRBV6-5, with D perhaps matching TRBD1 (5 bases). The CDR3 runs 15 residues. Germline lookup yields CDR1 MNHEY and CDR2 SVGAGI. DNA for the CDR3: TGTGCCAGCATTTACACGGCAGGGTGGGATCAGCTCCAGCATTTT. The encoded protein is CASIYTAGWDQLQHF.

Within the sample, this clone is medium-sized (0.01 to 0.1%). The V gene is TRBV6-2 or TRBV6-3, the J gene TRBJ1-1; D remains unclear. Germline CDR1 is MNHEY and CDR2 is SVGEGT. The CDR3 runs to 13 residues. The CDR3 sequence is CATLFSPATEAFF. The DNA of the CDR3 is TGTGCTACCCTATTCAGCCCAGCCACTGAAGCTTTCTTT.

This clone was counted many times. The V call is TRBV4-2, the J call TRBJ2-3; TRBD2 agrees at 11 bases. CDR3 length: 19 residues. CDR1 is LGHNA, CDR2 YNFKEQ, per germline. The V gene end was trimmed by 4 bases and the J gene end by 4 bases; junction bases not matched to a gene: 16. CDR3 sequence: CASSPTFTSGGSWSDTQYF. The DNA for the CDR3 is TGTGCCAGCAGCCCGACCTTTACTAGCGGGGGAAGCTGGTCAGATACGCAGTATTTT.

This clone is judged medium-sized. The chain joins TRBV30 to TRBJ1-2; TRBD1 matches 7 bases. Germline V gene lookup returns CDR1 GTSNPN and CDR2 SVGIG (reference sequence). This CDR3 is 15 amino acids long. Losses at the gene ends were 0 bases for V and 4 bases for J; bases not matched to a gene: 8. The CDR3 DNA reads TGTGCCTGGAGTGTACCAGGGGGGTCGTCCTATGGCTACACCTTC. Its protein product is CAWSVPGGSSYGYTF.

By share, this clone counts as medium-sized. The chain employs TRBV11-3 and TRBJ1-1; D is unresolved. Trimming pared 5 bases from V and 8 bases from J, leaving 9 bases between. This CDR3 has 11 amino acids. CDR1 is SGHNT, CDR2 YENEEA, per germline. The CDR3 DNA follows: TGTGCCAGCAGCCTAACCGGGGAAGCTTTCTTT. Translation gives CASSLTGEAFF.

The CDR3 sequence is CASSSDRGTEAFF. The CDR3 coding sequence is TGCGCCAGCAGCTCGGACAGGGGGACTGAAGCTTTCTTT. This sequence joins TRBV5-1 and TRBJ1-1; 10 bases match TRBD1. The CDR3 covers 13 residues. V lost 3 bases and J lost 5; bases outside the gene matches: 1. The germline V gene encodes CDR1 SGHRS and CDR2 YFSETQ.

By share of the sample, this clone is medium-sized. CDR3 nucleotides: TGCAGTGGAAGAACGGGACTAGCGGGTTACAATGAGCAGTTCTTC. The encoded protein is CSGRTGLAGYNEQFF. This sequence joins TRBV20-1 and TRBJ2-1; 12 bases are shared with TRBD2. Germline loops: CDR1 DFQATT, CDR2 SNEGSKA (reference sequence). CDR3 size: 15 residues. Germline trimming cut 7 bases from V and 4 bases from J; bases unmatched to any gene: 8.

Only one count was recorded for this clone. CDR3 DNA: TGTGCCAGCAGCTCCCCCCAGAGAGGAAGGGGCTACACCTTC. Its protein is CASSSPQRGRGYTF. This chain uses TRBV9 with TRBJ1-2; D call uncertain. Per the germline V gene, CDR1 is SGDLS and CDR2 is YYNGEE. V lost 4 bases to trimming and J lost 8 bases, with 18 bases between them. This CDR3 spans 14 amino acids.

The V call is TRBV7-3, the J call TRBJ2-7, with D perhaps matching TRBD2 (5 bases). V shed 5 bases and J shed 5 bases, with 13 bases lying between them. The germline CDR1 and CDR2 sequences are SGHTA and FQGTGA. This CDR3 region has 13 residues. CDR3 residues: CASSRYGVHEQYF. In nucleotides, the CDR3 is TGTGCCAGCAGCCGGTACGGGGTCCACGAGCAGTACTTC.

This clone is medium-sized. The chain uses TRBV20-1 and TRBJ2-7, with a tentative D call TRBD2 (6 bases). The CDR3 runs 14 residues. V was cut by 3 bases and J by 6 bases, with 18 bases left in between. Germline assignment: CDR1 DFQATT and CDR2 SNEGSKA (reference sequence). In DNA form, the CDR3 reads TGCAGTGCTAGGGGCGGGACTCATTTAACCGAGCAGTACTTC. Its translation: CSARGGTHLTEQYF.

This clone was detected many times. This chain links TRBV7-2 with TRBJ2-5; D uncertain. V was shortened by 5 bases and J by 5 bases, with 18 bases between the two germline ends. Germline V lookup: CDR1 SGHTA, CDR2 FQGNSA. The CDR3 consists of 15 residues. The CDR3 DNA reads as TGTGCCAGCAGCCCCAAGACTGGGTCCCGGGAGACCCAGTACTTC. Translating it yields CASSPKTGSRETQYF.

By frequency in the sample, this clone is medium-sized. The chain recombines TRBV4-1 with TRBJ2-3; tentative D call: TRBD2 (6 bases). The CDR3 has 14 amino acids. Germline V gene data show CDR1 as MGHRA and CDR2 as YSYEKL. Trimming took off 2 bases at V and 4 bases at J, with 10 bases between the two ends. The CDR3 spells CASSQSGRPDTQYF. Written as DNA, the CDR3 is TGCGCCAGCAGCCAATCCGGGAGACCAGATACGCAGTATTTT.

The sample holds many counts of this clone. Other DNA sequences in this sample translate to the same CDR3. This chain uses TRBV5-1 with TRBJ2-4, with 9 bases matching TRBD1. Germline V CDR1 and CDR2: SGHRS, YFSETQ. The junction had 7 bases not matched to a gene; V was cut back by 0 bases and J by 9 bases. The CDR3 extends over 15 amino acids. This CDR3 reads CASSLGGGTGTIQYF. As DNA, the CDR3 is TGCGCCAGCAGCTTGGGTGGGGGGACAGGGACCATTCAGTACTTC.

This clone was seen more than once but under ten times. The chain carries TRBV12-3 or TRBV12-4 and TRBJ2-5; D ambiguous. V was pared by 6 bases and J by 3 bases, with 11 bases between. The CDR3 totals 13 residues. CDR3 loop: CASSPNKEETQYF. DNA for the CDR3: TGTGCCAGCAGCCCCAATAAGGAAGAGACCCAGTACTTC.

The rearrangement joins TRBV28 to TRBJ1-1; 10 bases fit TRBD1. The V gene's germline CDR1 is MDHEN and CDR2 SYDVKM. The trim removed 7 bases at V and 7 bases at J, leaving 9 bases unmatched. This CDR3 contains 14 residues. The CDR3 here is CASTSSGQGYEAFF. In DNA, the CDR3 is TGTGCCAGCACCTCCTCGGGACAGGGGTATGAAGCTTTCTTT.

This clone was observed a few times. The CDR3 DNA reads as TGTGCCAGCAGCCAGGTGTGGGCCATATATTTT. Translating it yields CASSQVWAIYF. This chain links TRBV6-1 with TRBJ1-3; no clear D. The V gene's germline CDR1 is MNHNS and CDR2 SASEGT. With 6 bases removed from V and 11 bases from J, the gap between germline ends came to 11 bases. This CDR3 spans 11 amino acids.

This chain joins TRBV4-1 and TRBJ2-3, with D maybe TRBD2 (5 bases). The V gene's germline CDR1 is MGHRA and CDR2 YSYEKL. This CDR3 has 15 residues. The V end was cut by 4 bases, the J end by 4 bases, with 15 bases between. The CDR3 coding sequence is TGCGCCAGCAGCCGGTCACTAGTTGTCGCAGATACGCAGTATTTT. Its translation is CASSRSLVVADTQYF.

Ten or more counts support this clone. The chain combines TRBV6-1 with TRBJ1-4; 8 bases fit TRBD1. In germline, CDR1 is MNHNS, CDR2 SASEGT. V shed 5 bases, J shed 8 bases, and the junction held 7 bases outside the gene matches. This CDR3 region has 14 residues. DNA for the CDR3: TGTGCCAGCAGTTCAGGGGGCGGAGGCGAAAAACTGTTTTTT. Translation gives CASSSGGGGEKLFF.

The V call is TRBV6-4, the J call TRBJ1-2, with D uncertain. Germline CDR1 is MRHNA and CDR2 is SNTAGT. CDR3 size: 10 residues. V lost 6 bases, J lost 6 bases, and 5 bases lay in between. CDR3 sequence (DNA): TGTGCCAGCAGGGAGGATGGCTACACCTTC. Amino acids: CASREDGYTF.

As concerns this clone: The junction and the germline gene differ at one end; a read error may be behind it. The V and J genes are TRBV18 and TRBJ1-2; 8 bases are a match to TRBD1. Looked up from germline, CDR1 is KGHSH and CDR2 is LQKENI. This CDR3 is built from 13 residues. The CDR3 reads CTSSPGQGDGYTF. DNA of the CDR3: TGTACCAGCTCACCCGGACAGGGAGATGGCTACACCTTC.